A single sample gave rise to the 23 T cell receptor beta chains below, sequenced in a study of CD8+CD57+ T cells in acquired aplastic anemia. Genomic DNA provided the template from which TCR beta VDJ and CDR3 profiles were obtained. TCRdb analysed the reads with MiXCR anew, one entry per CDR3 protein. Altogether 130,000 or so distinct CDR3 sequences are present, about 60% being singletons, with the ten largest covering roughly 28%. Selection for sequencing was limited to patients who had shown CD8+CD57+ cell expansion by flow cytometry. Sequencing was carried out using sorted CD4+, CD8+, or CD8+CD57+ T cells (not recorded which) from PBMCs. These receptors were taken from a human donor with aplastic anemia.

The V call is TRBV10-1, the J call TRBJ2-1; D unclear. Trimming left V 2 bases short and J 4 bases short, with 9 bases between. Germline V lookup: CDR1 WNHNN, CDR2 SYGVQD (reference sequence). CDR3 length equals 14 residues. In DNA form, the CDR3 reads TGCGCCAGCAGTGAGGCTCCTCCTTACAATGAGCAGTTCTTC. As protein: CASSEAPPYNEQFF.

This clonotype has only a few counts. The chain joins TRBV2 to TRBJ1-5; possible D gene TRBD1, 5 bases. The ends were cut back, 3 bases at V and 7 bases at J, with 13 bases in the middle. From germline, CDR1 is SNHLY and CDR2 FYNNEI. The CDR3 loop spans 14 amino acids. CDR3 sequence: CASSEGRGEQPQHF. DNA for the CDR3: TGTGCCAGCAGTGAGGGTCGGGGCGAACAGCCCCAGCATTTT. The whole variable domain, filled in from reference TRBV2 and TRBJ1-5, reads EPEVTQTPSHQVTQMGQEVILRCVPISNHLYFYWYRQILGQKVEFLVSFYNNEISEKSEIFDDQFSVERPDGSNFTLKIRSTKLEDSAMYFCASSEGRGEQPQHFGDGTRLSIL.

This clonotype turned up a few times. The chain carries TRBV7-6 and TRBJ2-7, with D possibly TRBD1 on 5 matching bases. Germline assignment: CDR1 SGHVS and CDR2 FNYEAQ. The CDR3 extends over 13 amino acids. Deletions cut 1 base from V and 3 bases from J, with 7 bases between. CDR3 sequence (DNA): TGTGCCAGCAGCTTAGGTAGGGGCTACGAGCAGTACTTC. As protein: CASSLGRGYEQYF.

CDR3 in DNA: TGTGCCAGCAGTGACAGCAATCAGCCCCAGCATTTT. This codes for CASSDSNQPQHF. V gene TRBV2 combines with J gene TRBJ1-5, with no clear D. This CDR3 is 12 amino acids long. The V end was cut by 3 bases, the J end by 1 base, with 1 base between. Germline CDR1 reads SNHLY; CDR2 reads FYNNEI.

The V and J genes are TRBV7-9 and TRBJ2-7; TRBD1 might be the D (5 bases). CDR1 and CDR2 from the germline V gene are SEHNR and FQNEAQ (reference sequence). This CDR3 has 14 residues. Trimming removed 1 base at V and 3 bases at J, with 10 bases between. In DNA, the CDR3 is TGTGCCAGCAGCTTAGTTGGCAGGGTCTACGAGCAGTACTTC. Its protein product is CASSLVGRVYEQYF.

The sample holds many counts of this clonotype. The chain combines TRBV5-1 with TRBJ2-7, with 11 bases matching TRBD1. V was clipped by 4 bases and J by 5 bases; unmatched bases: 5. CDR3 size: 14 residues. CDR1 and CDR2 from the germline V gene are SGHRS and YFSETQ. Written as DNA, the CDR3 is TGCGCCAGCAGCACGGACAGGGGGCCCCACGAGCAGTACTTC. Residues: CASSTDRGPHEQYF. The full variable domain, completed using reference TRBV5-1 and TRBJ2-7, is KAGVTQTPRYLIKTRGQQVTLSCSPISGHRSVSWYQQTPGQGLQFLFEYFSETQRNKGNFPGRFSGRQFSNSRSEMNVSTLELGDSALYLCASSTDRGPHEQYFGPGTRLTVT.

This clonotype was seen only a few times. The chain links TRBV13 to TRBJ1-4; D uncertain. Germline CDR1 and CDR2: PRHDT and FYEKMQ (reference sequence). This CDR3 is 16 amino acids long. Deletions cut 5 bases from V and 3 bases from J, with 16 bases between. CDR3 region: CASSAHGDGANEKLFF. The CDR3, as DNA: TGTGCCAGCAGCGCGCACGGGGATGGAGCTAATGAAAAACTGTTTTTT.

The chain is built from TRBV7-8 and TRBJ2-7; D ambiguous. Trimming removed 5 bases from V and 4 bases from J, with 9 bases in between. The CDR3 covers 12 residues. Germline CDR1 reads SGHVS; CDR2 reads FQNEAQ. As DNA, the CDR3 is TGTGCCAGCAGCGGAAGTAGATACGAGCAGTACTTC. Protein sequence: CASSGSRYEQYF.

This sequence joins TRBV6-4 and TRBJ1-2; 8 bases are a match to TRBD1. V trimming: 3 bases; J trimming: 6 bases; junction bases outside the gene matches: 6. Per the germline V gene, CDR1 is MRHNA and CDR2 is SNTAGT. The CDR3 is 14 amino acids. The CDR3 coding sequence is TGTGCCAGCAGTGATGGGGCAGGGGGCGATGGCTACACCTTC. It codes for CASSDGAGGDGYTF.

V is TRBV15 and J is TRBJ1-1, with 12 bases that match TRBD1. The germline CDR1 and CDR2 sequences are LNHNV and YYDKDF (reference sequence). Trimming at V came to 2 bases and at J to 6 bases, leaving 10 bases not matched to a gene. This CDR3 is 17 amino acids long. CDR3 loop: CATSRPFPGQGAAEAFF. The DNA for the CDR3 is TGTGCCACCAGCAGACCATTTCCGGGACAGGGGGCTGCTGAAGCTTTCTTT.

About this clonotype itself: The junction and the germline gene differ at one end; a read error may be behind it. The rearrangement links TRBV10-3 to TRBJ2-7; 8 bases line up with TRBD2. CDR1 and CDR2 (germline): ENHRY, SYGVKD. This CDR3 is 16 amino acids long. This CDR3 reads CAISESVAGGGYEQYF. CDR3 in DNA: TGTGCCATCAGCGAGTCAGTGGCGGGGGGTGGGTACGAGCAGTACTTC.

This chain joins TRBV7-6 and TRBJ1-2; 12 bases agree with TRBD1. The trim removed 11 bases at V and 6 bases at J, leaving 10 bases unmatched. This CDR3 is 14 amino acids long. Germline V lookup: CDR1 SGHVS, CDR2 FNYEAQ. Here the CDR3 reads CAVPRGQGADGYTF. CDR3 DNA sequence: TGTGCCGTCCCTAGGGGACAGGGGGCTGATGGCTACACCTTC.

For this clonotype: A read error may explain this, as a much larger clone is one base away. The chain is built from TRBV20-1 and TRBJ2-1; D ambiguous. The ends were cut back, 5 bases at V and 8 bases at J, with 16 bases in the middle. The CDR3 consists of 13 residues. Looked up from germline, CDR1 is DFQATT and CDR2 is SNEGSKA (reference sequence). The CDR3 spells CSADLNFDDEQFF. The CDR3 DNA reads TGCAGTGCTGACCTTAACTTTGACGATGAGCAGTTCTTC.

CDR3 amino acids: CASSPLFGQGPKNIQYF. The CDR3 nucleotides read TGTGCCAGCAGCCCCCTTTTCGGCCAGGGACCCAAAAACATTCAGTACTTC. The chain has TRBV7-2 and TRBJ2-4; D may correspond to TRBD1 or TRBD2 (5 bases each). Trimming left V 5 bases short and J 2 bases short, with 19 bases between. CDR3 length equals 17 residues. The germline CDR1 and CDR2 sequences are SGHTA and FQGNSA.

Concerning this clonotype itself: A single base separates this from a much larger clone, so it may be a read error. The V call is TRBV13, the J call TRBJ2-1; D not certain. Trimming took off 6 bases at V and 4 bases at J, with 22 bases between the two ends. Per germline, CDR1 PRHDT and CDR2 FYEKMQ (reference sequence). This CDR3 comprises 17 residues. CDR3: CASRRPTGPEGYNEQFF. The CDR3 DNA is TGTGCCAGCAGGAGACCCACGGGTCCGGAAGGGTACAATGAGCAGTTCTTC.

The chain joins TRBV29-1 to TRBJ1-5; no definite D call. The CDR3 is 13 residues long. Germline loops: CDR1 SQVTM, CDR2 ANQGSEA. Trimming stripped 5 bases from V and 1 base from J, with 9 bases between. The CDR3 region is CSVYINSNQPQHF. CDR3 nucleotides: TGCAGCGTTTACATCAACAGCAATCAGCCCCAGCATTTT.

The chain couples TRBV25-1 to TRBJ1-4, with D possibly matching TRBD1 (6 bases). This CDR3 has 15 amino acids. The germline V gene has CDR1 MGHDK and CDR2 SYGVNS. With 1 base removed from V and 7 bases from J, the gap between germline ends came to 13 bases. The CDR3 region is CASSELGGGSEKLFF. The DNA of the CDR3 is TGTGCCAGCAGTGAATTAGGGGGAGGGAGTGAAAAACTGTTTTTT.

Here the CDR3 DNA reads TGTGCCAGCAGCTTTTTTCAGGGAGAGACCCAGTACTTC. Translation: CASSFFQGETQYF. The genes are TRBV7-3 and TRBJ2-5, with D maybe TRBD1 (5 bases). The CDR3 sequence is 13 residues long. Trimming shortened V by 3 bases and J by 4 bases, and 9 bases separated the two germline ends. Germline CDR1 reads SGHTA; CDR2 reads FQGTGA.

This clonotype was seen a few times. The chain recombines TRBV7-6 with TRBJ2-1; 8 positions match TRBD2. V shed 3 bases, J shed 6 bases, and the junction held 1 base outside the gene matches. The CDR3 length is 13 residues. Germline V gives CDR1 SGHVS, CDR2 FNYEAQ. In DNA, the CDR3 is TGTGCCAGCAGCTTGAGCGGGGGCAATGAGCAGTTCTTC. Protein sequence: CASSLSGGNEQFF.

The table lists this clonotype with many counts. V gene TRBV12-3 or TRBV12-4 combines with J gene TRBJ2-7, with a weak D call TRBD2 (6 bases). This CDR3 has 13 amino acids. Between the trimmed V and J ends, which lost 1 base and 3 bases, there was a span of 7 bases. CDR3 region: CASSLGGVYEQYF. The CDR3 coding sequence is TGTGCCAGCAGTTTAGGGGGGGTCTACGAGCAGTACTTC.

With respect to this clonotype: One end of the junction is discordant with germline, which a read error may explain. The CDR3, as DNA: TGTGCCGTCAGTGAGTCCCCAGGGACAATTGGTGAAGCTTTCTTT. Translation: CAVSESPGTIGEAFF. The V and J genes are TRBV10-3 and TRBJ1-1; tentative D call: TRBD1 (6 bases). This CDR3 spans 15 amino acids. CDR1 and CDR2 from the germline V gene are ENHRY and SYGVKD.

The table lists this clonotype with a few counts. The chain recombines TRBV2 with TRBJ2-7; 9 bases align to TRBD1. The trim removed 10 bases at V and 5 bases at J, leaving 9 bases unmatched. The germline V gene has CDR1 SNHLY and CDR2 FYNNEI. The CDR3 has 13 residues. In DNA form, the CDR3 reads TGTGCCACAACCCGGGACAGGGAACACGAGCAGTACTTC. Its protein is CATTRDREHEQYF. The complete variable domain, with remaining parts taken from reference TRBV2 and TRBJ2-7, reads EPEVTQTPSHQVTQMGQEVILRCVPISNHLYFYWYRQILGQKVEFLVSFYNNEISEKSEIFDDQFSVERPDGSNFTLKIRSTKLEDSAMYFCATTRDREHEQYFGPGTRLTVT.

This rearrangement joins TRBV20-1 to TRBJ2-7, with 7 nucleotides matching TRBD1. The CDR3 is 14 residues long. Germline CDR1 DFQATT, CDR2 SNEGSKA (reference sequence). V shed 6 bases, J shed 1 base, and the junction held 9 bases outside the gene matches. The DNA for the CDR3 is TGCAGTGCGTCGGGACAGTCCTATTCCTACGAGCAGTACTTC. This encodes CSASGQSYSYEQYF.